This T cell receptor (beta chain) came from a study of T-cell reconstitution after alpha-beta-depleted transplantation in children. The CDR3 has 11 residues. Trimming removed 7 bases from V and 3 bases from J, with 7 bases in between. CDR1 SNHLY and CDR2 FYNNEI come from the germline V gene. Preparation of the TCRbeta library used unique molecular identifiers. TCRdb passed the PCR reads through MiXCR, listing each CDR3 protein once. This sample has some 500,000 distinct CDR3 sequences, with approximately 16% found just once. The sample consisted of PBMCs from the stem cell graft donor, taken from the stem cell graft. V and J are TRBV2 and TRBJ2-7, with D unresolved. The receptor comes from a human donor who donated a stem cell graft to a child with acute lymphoblastic leukemia. CDR3 sequence: CASTEIYEQYF. The CDR3 nucleotides read TGTGCCAGCACAGAGATCTACGAGCAGTACTTC.